The entry that follows covers one T cell receptor beta chain sequence. Generated by immunoSEQ multiplex PCR, the TCRdb table keeps only in-frame clones and is missing some. The table has hundreds of thousands of clones, approximately 86% seen once; the top ten hold 1.5% to 2%. This sample is drawn from a study of blood T cell repertoires in COVID-19. Study context: Samples of COVID-19 (acute and convalescent) were obtained from the United States, Italy and Spain. Sample material is recorded as cDNA or gDNA derived from T cells, B-cell-depleted T cells, or PBMCs.

There are 12 residues in the CDR3. Germline CDR1 is SGHNT and CDR2 is YENEEA. The germline V and J ends were trimmed by 5 bases and 3 bases, with 8 bases remaining between them. This rearrangement joins TRBV11-3 to TRBJ2-7; TRBD1 might be the D (5 bases). This receptor was taken from an older woman who had recovered from COVID-19. Sequencing input: peripheral blood. The CDR3 nucleotides read TGTGCCAGCAGCCCCGACAGCTACGAGCAGTACTTC. Protein product: CASSPDSYEQYF. Variable domain in full (rest from reference TRBV11-3 and TRBJ2-7): EAGVVQSPRYKIIEKKQPVAFWCNPISGHNTLYWYLQNLGQGPELLIRYENEEAVDDSQLPKDRFSAERLKGVDSTLKIQPAELGDSAVYLCASSPDSYEQYFGPGTRLTVT.